These 14 T cell receptor beta chains came from one sample sequenced in a study of T-cell memory formation after mild COVID-19. Each CDR3 protein gets one entry after TCRdb re-called the 5' RACE reads with MiXCR. The sample includes over 350,000 distinct CDR3 sequences, roughly 15% seen only once; the top ten take roughly 21%. The sequencing input was PBMCs or a T cell subset sorted from them (not recorded which). Receptors were obtained from a man between 18 and 35 years old who had mild COVID-19 (a few samples of this study predate the infection). Cell type and time point are not known.

This clonotype was seen only a few times. The V and J genes are TRBV20-1 and TRBJ1-2; 8 bases map to TRBD1. Germline CDR1 DFQATT, CDR2 SNEGSKA (reference sequence). The CDR3 covers 16 residues. V dropped 2 bases and J dropped 2; count of bases not matched to a gene: 10. This chain's CDR3 is CSARYVPGGANYGYTF. DNA for the CDR3: TGCAGTGCTAGATATGTCCCAGGGGGCGCAAACTATGGCTACACCTTC.

This rearrangement joins TRBV29-1 to TRBJ2-7; 7 bases match TRBD1. V was clipped by 3 bases and J by 2 bases; unmatched bases: 10. The CDR3 length is 15 residues. The germline V gene encodes CDR1 SQVTM and CDR2 ANQGSEA. The CDR3 reads CSVEVAGTAPYEQYV. CDR3 bases: TGCAGCGTTGAGGTGGCAGGGACAGCCCCCTACGAGCAGTACGTC.

This chain connects TRBV3-1 to TRBJ2-5; 8 bases line up with TRBD1. The germline V gene encodes CDR1 LGHDT and CDR2 YNNKEL (reference sequence). This CDR3 comprises 15 residues. V dropped 4 bases and J dropped 3; count of bases not matched to a gene: 7. The CDR3 protein is CASSLRQGKEETQYF. Here the CDR3 DNA reads TGTGCCAGCAGCCTTCGACAGGGGAAAGAAGAGACCCAGTACTTC.

This clonotype has more than one count but fewer than ten. The J gene is TRBJ1-2, the V gene TRBV2, with D possibly matching TRBD1 (5 bases). The germline V and J ends were trimmed by 6 bases and 0 bases, with 11 bases remaining between them. The CDR3 sequence is 14 residues long. Germline CDR1 reads SNHLY; CDR2 reads FYNNEI. Here the CDR3 reads CASSPGQANYGYTF. The CDR3 region has the DNA TGTGCCAGCAGCCCCGGACAAGCTAACTATGGCTACACCTTC.

This clonotype was detected a few times. The chain uses TRBV29-1 and TRBJ2-3, with D maybe TRBD1 (7 bases). The CDR3 loop spans 12 amino acids. The germline CDR1 and CDR2 sequences are SQVTM and ANQGSEA. The V gene lost 7 bases and the J gene lost 2 bases, with 10 bases spanning the gap. The CDR3: CSGGTATDTQYF. The CDR3 nucleotides read TGCAGCGGCGGGACAGCCACAGATACGCAGTATTTT.

This clonotype was observed a handful of times. The rearrangement links TRBV7-9 to TRBJ2-1; D is ambiguous. V lost 3 bases and J 3 bases, leaving 6 bases between the germline ends. The germline gives CDR1 SEHNR, CDR2 FQNEAQ (reference sequence). The CDR3 has 13 amino acids. CDR3 in DNA: TGTGCCAGCAGCTTGACCAGCTACAATGAGCAGTTCTTC. It specifies CASSLTSYNEQFF.

This clonotype was observed many times. The chain recombines TRBV7-9 with TRBJ2-4; 8 bases are shared with TRBD1. V shed 7 bases, J shed 9 bases, and the junction held 14 bases outside the gene matches. Germline V gene lookup returns CDR1 SEHNR and CDR2 FQNEAQ (reference sequence). The CDR3 has 15 residues. CDR3 sequence: CASTRKQGGMGIQYF. The CDR3 DNA is TGTGCCAGCACCCGTAAACAGGGGGGAATGGGCATTCAGTACTTC.

This clonotype was seen a handful of times. This chain links TRBV7-7 with TRBJ1-1; D is ambiguous. This CDR3 region has 15 residues. V was shortened by 0 bases and J by 6 bases, with 14 bases between the two germline ends. CDR1 and CDR2 from the germline V gene are SSHAT and FNYEAQ (reference sequence). The CDR3 here is CASSLARWHPAEAFF. The CDR3 DNA reads as TGTGCCAGCAGCTTAGCGCGGTGGCACCCGGCTGAAGCTTTCTTT.

This clonotype was counted only a few times. The chain carries TRBV20-1 and TRBJ2-7, with 7 positions matching TRBD1. This CDR3 has 11 residues. Germline V lookup: CDR1 DFQATT, CDR2 SNEGSKA (reference sequence). V shed 5 bases and J 5 bases; nucleotides not matched to a gene: 3. CDR3 amino acids: CSAYDRDEQYV. CDR3 sequence (DNA): TGCAGTGCTTACGACAGGGACGAGCAGTACGTC.

This chain joins TRBV20-1 and TRBJ1-4; D remains ambiguous. Trimming stripped 0 bases from V and 11 bases from J, with 16 bases between. This CDR3 is 14 amino acids long. The germline CDR1 and CDR2 sequences are DFQATT and SNEGSKA (reference sequence). The CDR3 DNA sequence: TGCAGTGCTAGAGATTCCCTGGCCTCGGGGAAACTGTTTTTT. Encoded protein: CSARDSLASGKLFF.

The chain employs TRBV30 and TRBJ2-2, with 7 bases identical to TRBD2. There are 14 residues in the CDR3. Germline trimming cut 5 bases from V and 2 bases from J; bases unmatched to any gene: 5. Germline assignment: CDR1 GTSNPN and CDR2 SVGIG (reference sequence). The CDR3 DNA reads TGTGCCTGGGAGCGGGGAACAAACACCGGGGAGCTGTTTTTT. As protein: CAWERGTNTGELFF.

The table lists this clonotype with a few counts. The rearrangement links TRBV12-3 or TRBV12-4 to TRBJ2-1; D may correspond to TRBD1 or TRBD2 (6 bases each). Trimming stripped 2 bases from V and 16 bases from J, with 12 bases between. The CDR3 extends over 11 amino acids. CDR3 nucleotides: TGTGCCAGCAGTTTAATCGGGGGCGTATTCTTC. It encodes CASSLIGGVFF.

DNA of the CDR3: TGTGCCAGCAGTTTAGGGGAATTACGCGGCTACACCTTC. Amino acids: CASSLGELRGYTF. The chain recombines TRBV12-3 or TRBV12-4 with TRBJ1-2; D not certain. Trimming stripped 1 base from V and 8 bases from J, with 11 bases between. The CDR3 is 13 residues long.

The gene calls are TRBV2 and TRBJ2-5; weak D call: TRBD1 (5 bases). V was shortened by 5 bases and J by 1 base, with 5 bases between the two germline ends. CDR3 length: 12 amino acids. Germline V gene sequence: CDR1 SNHLY, CDR2 FYNNEI. The CDR3 DNA reads as TGTGCCAGCAGTCAGGGCCAAGAGACCCAGTACTTC. This translates into CASSQGQETQYF.